Presented here are 7 T cell receptor beta chains from one specimen sequenced in a study of blood T cell repertoires in COVID-19 (dated by TCRdb to 2019 to 2021). Libraries came from the immunoSEQ multiplex PCR assay. Held by TCRdb, this immuneACCESS table contains in-frame sequences only and omits some clones. Under half of the omission traces to an unresolved V gene where checked; the cause of the rest is unknown. The sample yields 200,000 to 250,000 clones; about 83% were counted once. The ten largest clones represent about 12% of the sample. Material: peripheral blood. Receptors were obtained from an elderly man with acute or convalescent COVID-19.

This clone was counted a single time. The rearrangement uses TRBV6-5 and TRBJ2-3, with TRBD2 as a possible D gene (6 bases). The length of the CDR3 is 11 residues. Trimming took off 7 bases at V and 12 bases at J, with 14 bases between the two ends. Per the germline V gene, CDR1 is MNHEY and CDR2 is SVGAGI. The CDR3 protein is CASNFRDFQYF. DNA for the CDR3: TGTGCCAGCAATTTCCGGGACTTCCAGTATTTT.

CDR3 nucleotides: TGTGCCACCAGCACCCAAACAGGGGGAAGGAATAGAGATACGCAGTATTTT. This translates into CATSTQTGGRNRDTQYF. V and J are TRBV15 and TRBJ2-3; 8 bases line up with TRBD1. CDR1 and CDR2 (germline): LNHNV, YYDKDF (reference sequence). The length of the CDR3 is 17 residues. The trim removed 4 bases at V and 5 bases at J, leaving 14 bases unmatched.

This clone is a singleton in its sample. J is TRBJ2-2 and V is TRBV7-9; D uncertain. The CDR3 has 14 residues. V lost 3 bases and J lost 4, with 9 bases in between. The germline V gene encodes CDR1 SEHNR and CDR2 FQNEAQ (reference sequence). This chain's CDR3 is CASSLLGGTGELFF. The CDR3 region has the DNA TGTGCCAGCAGCTTGCTAGGCGGCACCGGGGAGCTGTTTTTT.

The chain recombines TRBV5-1 with TRBJ1-2; no firm D call. Trimming took off 0 bases at V and 6 bases at J, with 6 bases between the two ends. This CDR3 contains 12 residues. CDR1 and CDR2 (germline): SGHRS, YFSETQ. CDR3 in amino acids: CASSLARDGYTF. The CDR3, as DNA: TGCGCCAGCAGCTTGGCCCGGGATGGCTACACCTTC.

This clone has just a few counts. V usage is TRBV3-1 (or the pseudogene TRBV3-2) and J usage is TRBJ2-5, with 8 bases lining up with TRBD2. V was clipped by 6 bases and J by 4 bases; unmatched bases: 10. This CDR3 region has 15 residues. The germline CDR1 and CDR2 sequences are LGHDT and YNNKEL (reference sequence). The chain's CDR3 is CASRHSGGGLETQYF. The CDR3 region has the DNA TGTGCCAGCAGACACTCCGGGGGGGGTTTAGAGACCCAGTACTTC.

V gene TRBV9 combines with J gene TRBJ1-5; no clear D gene. The germline V gene encodes CDR1 SGDLS and CDR2 YYNGEE. The CDR3 runs 15 residues. Trimming removed 0 bases at V and 4 bases at J, with 11 bases between. CDR3 bases: TGTGCCAGCAGCGTAGATGAGGGAGCTAATCAGCCCCAGCATTTT. Amino acids: CASSVDEGANQPQHF.

CDR3 amino acids: CASSSPRSGGLYNEQFF. CDR3 nucleotides: TGTGCCAGCAGCAGCCCGCGTAGCGGGGGTCTGTACAATGAGCAGTTCTTC. The chain links TRBV5-6 to TRBJ2-1; TRBD2 aligns across 9 bases. CDR3 size: 17 residues. J was trimmed by 4 bases and V by 4 bases; bases with no gene match: 12. Germline lookup yields CDR1 SGHDT and CDR2 YYEEEE.